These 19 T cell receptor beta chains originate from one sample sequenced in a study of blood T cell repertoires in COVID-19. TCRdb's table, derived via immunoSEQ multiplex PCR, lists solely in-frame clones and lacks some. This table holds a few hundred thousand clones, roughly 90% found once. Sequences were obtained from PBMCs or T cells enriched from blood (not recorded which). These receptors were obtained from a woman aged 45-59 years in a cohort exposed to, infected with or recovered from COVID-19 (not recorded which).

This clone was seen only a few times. The CDR3 region has the DNA TGTGCCAGCAGCTATTCCGGGACAGGGGGTGAAAAACTGTTTTTT. This codes for CASSYSGTGGEKLFF. The genes are TRBV11-2 and TRBJ1-4, with 11 bases fitting TRBD1. The ends lost 4 bases at V and 7 bases at J; junction bases unmatched: 5. Germline-derived CDR1 and CDR2 are SGHAT and FQNNGV. The CDR3 totals 15 residues. Together with reference TRBV11-2 and TRBJ1-4, the CDR3 gives the full variable domain: EAGVAQSPRYKIIEKRQSVAFWCNPISGHATLYWYQQILGQGPKLLIQFQNNGVVDDSQLPKDRFSAERLKGVDSTLKIQPAKLEDSAVYLCASSYSGTGGEKLFFGSGTQLSVL.

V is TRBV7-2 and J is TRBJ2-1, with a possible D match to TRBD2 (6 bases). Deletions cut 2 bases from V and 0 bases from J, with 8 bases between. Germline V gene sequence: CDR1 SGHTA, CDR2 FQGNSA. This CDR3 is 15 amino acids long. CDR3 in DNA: TGTGCCAGCAGCTTACGGGGGAACTCCTACAATGAGCAGTTCTTC. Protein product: CASSLRGNSYNEQFF.

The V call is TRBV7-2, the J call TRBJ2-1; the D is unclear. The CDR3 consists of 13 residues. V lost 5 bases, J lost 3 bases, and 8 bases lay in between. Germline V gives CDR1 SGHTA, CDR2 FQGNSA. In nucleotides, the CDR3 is TGTGCCAGCAGCAAATACAGCTACAATGAGCAGTTCTTC. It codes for CASSKYSYNEQFF.

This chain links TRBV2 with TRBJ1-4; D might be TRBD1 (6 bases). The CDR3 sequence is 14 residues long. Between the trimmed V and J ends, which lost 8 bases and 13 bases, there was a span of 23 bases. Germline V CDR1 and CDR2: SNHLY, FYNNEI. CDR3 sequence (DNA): TGTGCCAGCGCGACTAAACGGGACACCCAGCGACTGTTTTTT. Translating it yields CASATKRDTQRLFF.

The CDR3 reads CASSLAYYTDTQYF. CDR3 in DNA: TGCGCCAGCAGCCTAGCGTACTACACAGATACGCAGTATTTT. The chain recombines TRBV4-3 with TRBJ2-3; TRBD2 is a possible D gene (5 bases). CDR3 length: 14 amino acids. V was pared by 4 bases and J by 2 bases, with 10 bases between. Germline V gene lookup returns CDR1 LGHNA and CDR2 YSLEER.

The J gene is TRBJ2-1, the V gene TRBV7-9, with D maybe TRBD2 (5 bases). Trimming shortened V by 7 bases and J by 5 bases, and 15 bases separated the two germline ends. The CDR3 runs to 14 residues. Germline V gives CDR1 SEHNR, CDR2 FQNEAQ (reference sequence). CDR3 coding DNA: TGTGCCAGCACCAACGTGGTTAGCGACAATGAGCAGTTCTTC. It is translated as CASTNVVSDNEQFF.

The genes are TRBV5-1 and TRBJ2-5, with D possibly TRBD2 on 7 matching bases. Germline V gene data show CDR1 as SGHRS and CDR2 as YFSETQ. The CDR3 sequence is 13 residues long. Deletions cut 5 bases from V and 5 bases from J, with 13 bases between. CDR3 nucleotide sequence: TGCGCCAGCAGGGGGGGGCTTGAGGAGACCCAGTACTTC. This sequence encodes CASRGGLEETQYF. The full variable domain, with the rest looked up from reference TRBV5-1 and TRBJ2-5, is KAGVTQTPRYLIKTRGQQVTLSCSPISGHRSVSWYQQTPGQGLQFLFEYFSETQRNKGNFPGRFSGRQFSNSRSEMNVSTLELGDSALYLCASRGGLEETQYFGPGTRLLVL.

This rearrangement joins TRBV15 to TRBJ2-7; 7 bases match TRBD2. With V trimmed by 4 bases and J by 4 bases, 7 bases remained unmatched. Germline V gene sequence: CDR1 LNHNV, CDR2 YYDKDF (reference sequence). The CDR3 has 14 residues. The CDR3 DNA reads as TGTGCCACCAGCAAGCGGGACTCACCATACGAGCAGTACTTC. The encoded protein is CATSKRDSPYEQYF.

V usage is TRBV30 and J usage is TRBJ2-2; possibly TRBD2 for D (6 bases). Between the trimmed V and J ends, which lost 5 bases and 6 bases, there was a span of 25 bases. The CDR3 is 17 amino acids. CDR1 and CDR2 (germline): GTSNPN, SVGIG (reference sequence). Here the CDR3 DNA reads TGTGCCTGGGGGCCCTTACGGGGGAATCTCGGCGCCGGGGAGCTGTTTTTT. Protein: CAWGPLRGNLGAGELFF.

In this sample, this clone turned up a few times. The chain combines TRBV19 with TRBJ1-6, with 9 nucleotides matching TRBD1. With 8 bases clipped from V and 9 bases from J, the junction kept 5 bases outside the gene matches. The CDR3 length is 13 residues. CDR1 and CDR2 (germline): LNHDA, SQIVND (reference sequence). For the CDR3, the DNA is TGTGCCAGTGCGCCGGGACAGGGTTCACCCCTCCACTTT. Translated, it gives CASAPGQGSPLHF.

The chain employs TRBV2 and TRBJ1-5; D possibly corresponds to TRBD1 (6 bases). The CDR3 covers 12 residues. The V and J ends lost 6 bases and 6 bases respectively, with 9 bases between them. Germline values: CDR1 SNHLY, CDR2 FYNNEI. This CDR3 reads CASSLGGQPQHF. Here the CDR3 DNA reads TGTGCCAGCAGCCTAGGGGGTCAGCCCCAGCATTTT.

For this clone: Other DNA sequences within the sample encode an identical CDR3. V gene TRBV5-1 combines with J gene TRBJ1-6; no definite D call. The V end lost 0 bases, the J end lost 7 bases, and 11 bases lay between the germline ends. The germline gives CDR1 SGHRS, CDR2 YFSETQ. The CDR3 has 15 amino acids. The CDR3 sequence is CASSLDRAGNSPLHF. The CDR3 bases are TGCGCCAGCAGCTTGGACCGAGCGGGCAATTCACCCCTCCACTTT. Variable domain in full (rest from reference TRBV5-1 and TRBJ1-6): KAGVTQTPRYLIKTRGQQVTLSCSPISGHRSVSWYQQTPGQGLQFLFEYFSETQRNKGNFPGRFSGRQFSNSRSEMNVSTLELGDSALYLCASSLDRAGNSPLHFGNGTRLTVT.

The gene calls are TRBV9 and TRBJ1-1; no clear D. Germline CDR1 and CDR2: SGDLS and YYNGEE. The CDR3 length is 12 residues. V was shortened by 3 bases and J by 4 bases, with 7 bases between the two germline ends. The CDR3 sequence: CASSDEGTEAFF. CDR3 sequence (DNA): TGTGCCAGCAGCGACGAGGGCACTGAAGCTTTCTTT.

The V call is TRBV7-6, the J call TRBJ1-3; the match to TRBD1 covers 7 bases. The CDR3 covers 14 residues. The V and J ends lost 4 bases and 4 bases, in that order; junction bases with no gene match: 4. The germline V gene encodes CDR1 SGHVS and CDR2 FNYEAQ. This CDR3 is CASSSTGDGNTIYF. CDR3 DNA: TGTGCCAGCAGCTCAACAGGGGACGGAAACACCATATATTTT.

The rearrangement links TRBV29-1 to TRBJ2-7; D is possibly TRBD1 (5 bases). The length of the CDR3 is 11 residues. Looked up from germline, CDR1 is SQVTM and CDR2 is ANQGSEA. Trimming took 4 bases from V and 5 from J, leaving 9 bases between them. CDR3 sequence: CSVALRDEQYF. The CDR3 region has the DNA TGCAGCGTTGCGCTCAGGGACGAGCAGTACTTC.

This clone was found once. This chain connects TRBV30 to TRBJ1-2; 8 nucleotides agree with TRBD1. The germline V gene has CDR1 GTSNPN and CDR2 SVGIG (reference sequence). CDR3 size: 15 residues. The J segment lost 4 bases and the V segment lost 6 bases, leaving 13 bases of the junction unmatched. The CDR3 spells CACWRGQGRIYGYTF. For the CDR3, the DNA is TGTGCCTGCTGGAGAGGACAGGGTAGGATCTATGGCTACACCTTC. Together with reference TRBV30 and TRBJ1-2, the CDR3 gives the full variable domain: SQTIHQWPATLVQPVGSPLSLECTVEGTSNPNLYWYRQAAGRGLQLLFYSVGIGQISSEVPQNLSASRPQDRQFILSSKKLLLSDSGFYLCACWRGQGRIYGYTFGSGTRLTVV.

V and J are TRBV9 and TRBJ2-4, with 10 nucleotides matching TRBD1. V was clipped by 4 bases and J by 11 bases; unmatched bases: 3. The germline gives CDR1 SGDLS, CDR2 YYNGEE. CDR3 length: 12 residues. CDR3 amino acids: CASSRTGGLQYF. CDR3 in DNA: TGTGCCAGCAGCCGGACAGGGGGACTTCAGTACTTC.

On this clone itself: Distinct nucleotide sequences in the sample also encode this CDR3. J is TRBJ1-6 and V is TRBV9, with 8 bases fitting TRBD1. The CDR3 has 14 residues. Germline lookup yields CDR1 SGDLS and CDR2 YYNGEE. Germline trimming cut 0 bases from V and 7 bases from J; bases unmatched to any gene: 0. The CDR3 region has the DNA TGTGCCAGCAGCGTAGGACAGGGGAATTCACCCCTCCACTTT. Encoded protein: CASSVGQGNSPLHF.

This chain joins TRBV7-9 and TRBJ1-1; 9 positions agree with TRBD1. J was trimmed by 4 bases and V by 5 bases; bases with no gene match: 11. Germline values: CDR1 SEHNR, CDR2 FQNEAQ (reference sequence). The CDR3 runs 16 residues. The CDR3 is CASSRGWDRVSTEAFF. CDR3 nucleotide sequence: TGTGCCAGCAGCAGGGGATGGGACAGGGTAAGCACTGAAGCTTTCTTT.